The 28 T cell receptor beta chains below were found in one sample sequenced in a study of T cell responses to AZD1222 COVID-19 vaccine. Clones were read by immunoSEQ multiplex PCR, and TCRdb kept only the in-frame ones, dropping some. The sample yields 40,000 to 55,000 clones, about 90% seen once. This specimen consisted of peripheral blood, obtained 28 days after the second AZD1222 dose. The receptors originated from an adult who received the AZD1222 COVID-19 vaccine.

V is TRBV7-3 and J is TRBJ2-5; the D gene is possibly TRBD1 (5 bases). The germline V gene has CDR1 SGHTA and CDR2 FQGTGA. Between the trimmed V and J ends, which lost 5 bases and 2 bases, there was a span of 15 bases. The CDR3 is 15 residues long. The CDR3 DNA is TGTGCCAGCAGCCCAGGGTTCAGTAATCAAGAGACCCAGTACTTC. Its translation: CASSPGFSNQETQYF. Drawing the rest from reference TRBV7-3 and TRBJ2-5, the complete variable domain is GAGVSQTPSNKVTEKGKYVELRCDPISGHTALYWYRQSLGQGPEFLIYFQGTGAADDSGLPNDRFFAVRPEGSVSTLKIQRTERGDSAVYLCASSPGFSNQETQYFGPGTRLLVL.

The J gene is TRBJ2-2, the V gene TRBV6-1; either TRBD1 or TRBD2 may fit D (5 bases each). Germline V gene data show CDR1 as MNHNS and CDR2 as SASEGT. V shed 1 base and J shed 7 bases, with 19 bases lying between them. There are 17 residues in the CDR3. The CDR3 here is CASSEGTWQGMGGELFF. CDR3 DNA: TGTGCCAGCAGTGAAGGGACTTGGCAGGGCATGGGCGGGGAGCTGTTTTTT.

The chain uses TRBV10-1 and TRBJ2-1, with TRBD2 identical over 11 bases. Germline CDR1 and CDR2: WNHNN and SYGVQD (reference sequence). The CDR3 has 17 residues. The junction had 10 bases not matched to a gene; V was cut back by 3 bases and J by 6 bases. The CDR3 spells CASSESGTSGWGNEQFF. Written as DNA, the CDR3 is TGCGCCAGCAGTGAATCGGGGACTAGCGGATGGGGCAATGAGCAGTTCTTC.

The chain uses TRBV28 and TRBJ2-1; D is undetermined. The CDR3 has 14 residues. Germline V gene data show CDR1 as MDHEN and CDR2 as SYDVKM. Trimming took off 3 bases at V and 7 bases at J, with 13 bases between the two ends. CDR3 amino acids: CASSFVGLVNEQFF. The CDR3 DNA follows: TGTGCCAGCAGTTTCGTGGGTTTAGTGAATGAGCAGTTCTTC.

This clone was recorded only once. V and J are TRBV12-5 and TRBJ2-3, with 10 bases identical to TRBD2. Looked up from germline, CDR1 is LGHNT and CDR2 is FRNRAP. V lost 0 bases and J lost 6; bases outside the gene matches: 6. The CDR3 runs to 16 residues. Here the CDR3 reads CASGLVGSGRPDTQYF. The CDR3 nucleotides are TGTGCTAGTGGTTTGGTTGGTAGCGGGAGGCCCGATACGCAGTATTTT. Together with reference TRBV12-5 and TRBJ2-3, the CDR3 gives the full variable domain: DARVTQTPRHKVTEMGQEVTMRCQPILGHNTVFWYRQTMMQGLELLAYFRNRAPLDDSGMPKDRFSAEMPDATLATLKIQPSEPRDSAVYFCASGLVGSGRPDTQYFGPGTRLTVL.

The V call is TRBV3-1 (or the pseudogene TRBV3-2), the J call TRBJ1-1; no reliable D call. The V end was cut by 0 bases, the J end by 4 bases, with 3 bases between. The CDR3 loop spans 12 amino acids. Germline V gene lookup returns CDR1 LGHDT and CDR2 YNNKEL (reference sequence). The chain's CDR3 is CASSQEGTEAFF. CDR3 nucleotides: TGTGCCAGCAGCCAAGAAGGCACTGAAGCTTTCTTT.

The gene calls are TRBV5-1 and TRBJ1-1, with D hard to call. The CDR3 has 15 residues. The V end lost 5 bases, the J end lost 1 base, and 15 bases lay between the germline ends. The germline gives CDR1 SGHRS, CDR2 YFSETQ. The CDR3 DNA follows: TGCGCCAGCAGAACGGCATTTTCGAGGAACACTGAAGCTTTCTTT. This encodes CASRTAFSRNTEAFF.

This chain joins TRBV19 and TRBJ1-5; 8 positions agree with TRBD1. V gave up 5 bases and J gave up 2 bases; unmatched junction bases: 8. The CDR3 has 16 residues. In germline, CDR1 is LNHDA, CDR2 SQIVND (reference sequence). The CDR3 region has the DNA TGTGCCAGTAGTGCGGACAGGGCCGCGGGCAATCAGCCCCAGCATTTT. Its translation is CASSADRAAGNQPQHF. Combining the CDR3 with reference TRBV19 and TRBJ1-5 gives the whole variable domain DGGITQSPKYLFRKEGQNVTLSCEQNLNHDAMYWYRQDPGQGLRLIYYSQIVNDFQKGDIAEGYSVSREKKESFPLTVTSAQKNPTAFYLCASSADRAAGNQPQHFGDGTRLSIL.

V gene TRBV6-5 combines with J gene TRBJ2-5, with TRBD1 matching 7 bases. After removal of 6 bases from V and 3 bases from J, the junction contained 7 bases not matched to a gene. This CDR3 contains 14 residues. Per germline, CDR1 MNHEY and CDR2 SVGAGI. This chain's CDR3 is CASRTGRLKETQYF. The CDR3 nucleotides read TGTGCCAGCAGGACAGGGCGATTGAAAGAGACCCAGTACTTC.

The J gene is TRBJ2-7, the V gene TRBV13, with D perhaps TRBD2 (5 bases). The CDR3 runs 13 residues. Germline assignment: CDR1 PRHDT and CDR2 FYEKMQ (reference sequence). Trimming pared 5 bases from V and 2 bases from J, leaving 10 bases between. The CDR3 reads CASSPGLAYEQYF. In DNA, the CDR3 is TGTGCCAGCAGCCCTGGACTGGCCTACGAGCAGTACTTC. Filled out from reference TRBV13 and TRBJ2-7, the complete variable domain reads AAGVIQSPRHLIKEKRETATLKCYPIPRHDTVYWYQQGPGQDPQFLISFYEKMQSDKGSIPDRFSAQQFSDYHSELNMSSLELGDSALYFCASSPGLAYEQYFGPGTRLTVT.

The chain joins TRBV11-2 to TRBJ1-4, with 10 bases aligning to TRBD1. CDR1 and CDR2 from the germline V gene are SGHAT and FQNNGV. CDR3 size: 18 residues. Trimming cost V 4 bases and J 3 bases; bases outside gene matches: 11. The CDR3 protein is CASSSLRDRGRSNEKLFF. The CDR3 region has the DNA TGTGCCAGCAGCTCCCTCCGGGACAGGGGACGATCTAATGAAAAACTGTTTTTT.

V gene TRBV2 combines with J gene TRBJ2-5, with D uncertain. The CDR3 spans 10 residues. Germline V lookup: CDR1 SNHLY, CDR2 FYNNEI. Deletions cut 7 bases from V and 1 base from J, with 1 base between. The DNA for the CDR3 is TGTGCCAGCACCCAAGAGACCCAGTACTTC. Translating it yields CASTQETQYF.

J is TRBJ2-7 and V is TRBV2; no reliable D call. Per the germline V gene, CDR1 is SNHLY and CDR2 is FYNNEI. CDR3 size: 13 residues. V lost 7 bases and J 0 bases, leaving 10 bases between the germline ends. Written as DNA, the CDR3 is TGTGCCAGCAAGCCAGGCGGCTCCTACGAGCAGTACTTC. This translates into CASKPGGSYEQYF.

V usage is TRBV3-1 (or the pseudogene TRBV3-2) and J usage is TRBJ1-1, with 9 positions matching TRBD1. J gave up 6 bases and V 0 bases, and 11 bases lay outside the gene matches. The CDR3 sequence is 17 residues long. Germline V lookup: CDR1 LGHDT, CDR2 YNNKEL (reference sequence). The CDR3 DNA reads TGTGCCAGCAGCCAAGATAGGGCCGGACAGGGGATCGCTGAAGCTTTCTTT. Protein product: CASSQDRAGQGIAEAFF.

This rearrangement joins TRBV14 to TRBJ2-2; possible D gene TRBD2, 6 bases. Germline loops: CDR1 SGHDN, CDR2 FVKESK. This CDR3 has 16 residues. V dropped 3 bases and J dropped 2 bases, with 13 bases sitting between them. CDR3: CASSQNRGINTGELFF. In nucleotides, the CDR3 is TGTGCCAGCAGCCAGAACCGGGGGATTAACACCGGGGAGCTGTTTTTT.

This clone has only one observation. The V gene is TRBV4-1, the J gene TRBJ1-5; D remains unclear. Trimming took 1 base from V and 5 from J, leaving 12 bases between them. The CDR3 runs 15 residues. Germline V gene lookup returns CDR1 MGHRA and CDR2 YSYEKL. CDR3 coding DNA: TGCGCCAGCAGCCAAGGGGAACAGACCTATCAGCCCCAGCATTTT. It is translated as CASSQGEQTYQPQHF.

The gene calls are TRBV18 and TRBJ2-2; TRBD2 agrees at 13 bases. The trim removed 4 bases at V and 4 bases at J, leaving 9 bases unmatched. This CDR3 region has 18 residues. Germline V gene data show CDR1 as KGHSH and CDR2 as LQKENI. This CDR3 is CASSLSGTSGVPTGELFF. In nucleotides, the CDR3 is TGTGCCAGCTCACTCTCCGGGACTAGCGGGGTCCCCACCGGGGAGCTGTTTTTT.

The chain links TRBV2 to TRBJ1-2; TRBD1 matches 8 bases. With V trimmed by 7 bases and J by 4 bases, 14 bases remained unmatched. Germline CDR1 reads SNHLY; CDR2 reads FYNNEI. The CDR3 runs 16 residues. The CDR3 DNA reads TGTGCCAGCACCGCAGGTGGACAGGGTACGGTCTATGGCTACACCTTC. Encoded protein: CASTAGGQGTVYGYTF. The variable domain in full, completed from reference TRBV2 and TRBJ1-2, reads EPEVTQTPSHQVTQMGQEVILRCVPISNHLYFYWYRQILGQKVEFLVSFYNNEISEKSEIFDDQFSVERPDGSNFTLKIRSTKLEDSAMYFCASTAGGQGTVYGYTFGSGTRLTVV.

The chain employs TRBV6-5 and TRBJ2-1; possible D gene TRBD2, 6 bases. Germline loops: CDR1 MNHEY, CDR2 SVGAGI. The CDR3 spans 14 residues. Trimming shortened V by 6 bases and J by 3 bases, and 12 bases separated the two germline ends. CDR3 DNA: TGTGCCAGCAGCCTACGGGGGAACTACAATGAGCAGTTCTTC. Translating gives CASSLRGNYNEQFF.

The chain uses TRBV18 and TRBJ2-1; weak D call: TRBD2 (5 bases). This CDR3 region has 14 residues. V shed 5 bases and J shed 0 bases, with 8 bases lying between them. In germline, CDR1 is KGHSH, CDR2 LQKENI. CDR3: CASSVGSSYNEQFF. CDR3 nucleotide sequence: TGTGCCAGCTCAGTTGGGAGCTCCTACAATGAGCAGTTCTTC.

A single count supports this clone. This chain links TRBV5-1 with TRBJ2-1, with 16 bases that match TRBD2. The CDR3 spans 15 residues. The V gene's germline CDR1 is SGHRS and CDR2 YFSETQ. V lost 4 bases to trimming and J lost 8 bases; unmatched junction nucleotides: 3. The CDR3 coding sequence is TGCGCCAGCAGCCATGGGACTAGCGGGAGGGATGAGCAGTTCTTC. Its protein is CASSHGTSGRDEQFF. The complete variable domain, with remaining parts taken from reference TRBV5-1 and TRBJ2-1, reads KAGVTQTPRYLIKTRGQQVTLSCSPISGHRSVSWYQQTPGQGLQFLFEYFSETQRNKGNFPGRFSGRQFSNSRSEMNVSTLELGDSALYLCASSHGTSGRDEQFFGPGTRLTVL.

This clone was recorded only once. The rearrangement uses TRBV5-1 and TRBJ1-4; D is perhaps TRBD1 (6 bases). The CDR3 runs 17 residues. Germline CDR1 SGHRS, CDR2 YFSETQ. With 0 bases removed from V and 2 bases from J, the gap between germline ends came to 14 bases. The CDR3 sequence: CASSLGDTGTTNEKLFF. CDR3 coding DNA: TGCGCCAGCAGCTTGGGGGACACAGGGACGACTAATGAAAAACTGTTTTTT.

V is TRBV30 and J is TRBJ2-5; the match to TRBD2 covers 12 bases. J lost 5 bases, V lost 0 bases, and 10 bases had no gene match. The germline V gene encodes CDR1 GTSNPN and CDR2 SVGIG (reference sequence). This CDR3 is built from 17 residues. CDR3 loop: CAWSVRLAGGPKETQYF. CDR3 coding DNA: TGTGCCTGGAGTGTACGGCTAGCGGGAGGGCCGAAGGAGACCCAGTACTTC. Based on the CDR3 plus reference TRBV30 and TRBJ2-5, the full variable domain is SQTIHQWPATLVQPVGSPLSLECTVEGTSNPNLYWYRQAAGRGLQLLFYSVGIGQISSEVPQNLSASRPQDRQFILSSKKLLLSDSGFYLCAWSVRLAGGPKETQYFGPGTRLLVL.

V and J are TRBV10-3 and TRBJ1-6, with TRBD1 matching 7 bases. The CDR3 extends over 14 amino acids. CDR1 is ENHRY, CDR2 SYGVKD, per germline. V shed 5 bases and J 8 bases; nucleotides not matched to a gene: 6. The CDR3 DNA is TGTGCCATCAGTCGGGACAGTCGGGATTCACCCCTCCACTTT. Amino acid sequence: CAISRDSRDSPLHF.

This clone turned up a few times. The chain uses TRBV2 and TRBJ2-7; a possible D gene is TRBD2 (6 bases). The ends were cut back, 7 bases at V and 4 bases at J, with 14 bases in the middle. CDR1 and CDR2 (germline): SNHLY, FYNNEI. The CDR3 has 13 amino acids. In DNA form, the CDR3 reads TGTGCCAGCAACCTCCCCGCGGGGTACGAGCAGTACTTC. Protein sequence: CASNLPAGYEQYF.

This clone has a single count. This rearrangement joins TRBV19 to TRBJ2-2; 9 bases match TRBD1. CDR3 length equals 16 residues. Trimming took 5 bases from V and 5 from J; bases not matched to a gene: 9. Germline V gene data show CDR1 as LNHDA and CDR2 as SQIVND (reference sequence). The CDR3 region has the DNA TGTGCCAGTAGTGTCACCGGGACAGGGTTGACCGGGGAGCTGTTTTTT. Encoded protein: CASSVTGTGLTGELFF.

The chain employs TRBV10-3 and TRBJ2-7; 12 nucleotides match TRBD2. Trimming removed 3 bases from V and 3 bases from J; junction bases left unmatched: 18. This CDR3 has 20 residues. The germline V gene has CDR1 ENHRY and CDR2 SYGVKD. CDR3 protein: CAISDRGRLAGVRGVYEQYF. The DNA for the CDR3 is TGTGCCATCAGTGACCGCGGGAGACTAGCGGGAGTCCGGGGTGTCTACGAGCAGTACTTC.

V is TRBV5-1 and J is TRBJ2-7; 8 bases align to TRBD1. Germline CDR1 reads SGHRS; CDR2 reads YFSETQ. J was trimmed by 5 bases and V by 4 bases; bases with no gene match: 11. The CDR3 contains 15 residues. CDR3 residues: CASSDGQGFLHEQYF. CDR3 bases: TGCGCCAGCAGCGACGGACAGGGCTTTTTACACGAGCAGTACTTC.